Below, 32 T cell receptor beta chains from the same sample are listed, as sequenced in a study of blood T cell repertoires in COVID-19. Clones were sequenced by immunoSEQ multiplex PCR, and TCRdb holds only the in-frame ones, with some missing. The data hold about 90,000 clones, with roughly 90% observed a single time. The sequencing input was peripheral blood. The receptors derive from a human donor with active COVID-19. The donor label of this sample is uncertain.

The chain employs TRBV5-1 and TRBJ2-2, with TRBD1 as a possible D gene (5 bases). There are 14 residues in the CDR3. V was shortened by 4 bases and J by 6 bases, with 13 bases between the two germline ends. Germline assignment: CDR1 SGHRS and CDR2 YFSETQ. CDR3 protein: CASSREGVAGELFF. CDR3 DNA sequence: TGCGCCAGCAGCAGAGAAGGGGTGGCCGGGGAGCTGTTTTTT.

CDR3 nucleotide sequence: TGTGCCAGCACACCCCCAGGGTCCACTGAAGCTTTCTTT. This translates into CASTPPGSTEAFF. The chain carries TRBV6-5 and TRBJ1-1, with D perhaps matching TRBD1 (5 bases). The germline V gene has CDR1 MNHEY and CDR2 SVGAGI. Trimming cost V 7 bases and J 4 bases, with 13 bases left between them. The CDR3 covers 13 residues.

V usage is TRBV6-2 or TRBV6-3 and J usage is TRBJ1-3; D is ambiguous. The germline V and J ends were trimmed by 4 bases and 0 bases, with 10 bases remaining between them. This CDR3 spans 15 amino acids. Per germline, CDR1 MNHEY and CDR2 SVGEGT. CDR3 DNA sequence: TGTGCCAGCAGTTGGCGGCTTCTCTCTGGAAACACCATATATTTT. Amino acids: CASSWRLLSGNTIYF.

This chain uses TRBV3-1 (or the pseudogene TRBV3-2) with TRBJ2-7; 8 bases fit TRBD2. The ends lost 3 bases at V and 0 bases at J; junction bases unmatched: 10. The CDR3 consists of 17 residues. Per the germline V gene, CDR1 is LGHDT and CDR2 is YNNKEL (reference sequence). The chain's CDR3 is CASSQKERGISSYEQYF. As DNA, the CDR3 is TGTGCCAGCAGCCAGAAGGAGCGGGGGATAAGCTCCTACGAGCAGTACTTC.

The chain recombines TRBV7-2 with TRBJ1-3; D is ambiguous. V lost 5 bases and J 2 bases, leaving 13 bases between the germline ends. Germline-derived CDR1 and CDR2 are SGHTA and FQGNSA. This CDR3 is 15 amino acids long. This chain's CDR3 is CASSEAGRTGNTIYF. The CDR3 nucleotides are TGTGCCAGCAGCGAGGCCGGGAGAACTGGAAACACCATATATTTT.

Only a few counts were recorded for this clone. The J gene is TRBJ2-7, the V gene TRBV5-5; 7 bases are shared with TRBD2. The germline V gene encodes CDR1 SGHKS and CDR2 YYEKEE (reference sequence). The CDR3 length is 16 residues. Trimming took 0 bases from V and 0 from J; bases not matched to a gene: 6. CDR3 region: CASSLGVGTNSYEQYF. CDR3 nucleotide sequence: TGTGCCAGCAGCTTGGGTGTCGGGACTAACTCCTACGAGCAGTACTTC.

The chain is built from TRBV2 and TRBJ1-1; D possibly corresponds to TRBD1 (5 bases). Trimming stripped 8 bases from V and 5 bases from J, with 27 bases between. This CDR3 has 17 residues. Germline-derived CDR1 and CDR2 are SNHLY and FYNNEI. CDR3 nucleotide sequence: TGTGCCAGCGGACCCAGGGAAGGGGCAACAGAGGAAACTGAAGCTTTCTTT. Protein sequence: CASGPREGATEETEAFF.

This sequence joins TRBV21-1 and TRBJ2-7; the table's D call, TRBD1, was not checked against the DNA. TRBV21-1 is tagged as a pseudogene. The length of the CDR3 is 18 residues. The chain's CDR3 is CASSKEWGDLPPTYEQYF. Written as DNA, the CDR3 is TGTGCCAGCAGCAAAGAGTGGGGCGACCTCCCACCAACCTACGAGCAGTACTTC.

This chain connects TRBV6-1 to TRBJ2-1; the D gene is possibly TRBD1 (5 bases). Trimming cost V 2 bases and J 4 bases, with 12 bases left between them. The CDR3 is 15 residues long. CDR1 and CDR2 from the germline V gene are MNHNS and SASEGT. The CDR3 here is CASSESRQLYNEQFF. The CDR3 DNA reads TGTGCCAGCAGTGAAAGCCGACAGCTTTACAATGAGCAGTTCTTC.

The chain employs TRBV5-4 and TRBJ2-5, with 10 bases matching TRBD1. Trimming at V came to 0 bases and at J to 4 bases, leaving 6 bases not matched to a gene. The length of the CDR3 is 16 residues. Germline V CDR1 and CDR2: SGHNT, YYREEE (reference sequence). In DNA form, the CDR3 reads TGTGCCAGCAGCTTGGCTAGACAGGGGGCAGGAGAGACCCAGTACTTC. It translates to CASSLARQGAGETQYF. The whole variable domain, remainder taken from reference TRBV5-4 and TRBJ2-5, is ETGVTQSPTHLIKTRGQQVTLRCSSQSGHNTVSWYQQALGQGPQFIFQYYREEENGRGNFPPRFSGLQFPNYSSELNVNALELDDSALYLCASSLARQGAGETQYFGPGTRLLVL.

The chain is built from TRBV24-1 and TRBJ1-5; 11 positions match TRBD1. CDR1 and CDR2 (germline): KGHDR, SFDVKD. J was trimmed by 6 bases and V by 3 bases; bases with no gene match: 3. The CDR3 is made up of 15 amino acids. The CDR3, as DNA: TGTGCCACCAGTGATCCGGGACAGGGGGGTCAGCCCCAGCATTTT. It encodes CATSDPGQGGQPQHF.

This chain's CDR3 is CASSLGLAGAQETQYF. The CDR3 bases are TGTGCCAGCAGCTTGGGCCTAGCGGGGGCCCAAGAGACCCAGTACTTC. This chain connects TRBV5-5 to TRBJ2-5; 10 nucleotides agree with TRBD2. Germline CDR1 reads SGHKS; CDR2 reads YYEKEE (reference sequence). This CDR3 has 16 residues. After removal of 0 bases from V and 1 base from J, the junction contained 3 bases not matched to a gene.

The chain combines TRBV12-5 with TRBJ2-1, with D unclear. This CDR3 region has 13 residues. Germline V gene data show CDR1 as LGHNT and CDR2 as FRNRAP. V shed 8 bases and J shed 0 bases, with 8 bases lying between them. This CDR3 reads CASSLSSYNEQFF. CDR3 DNA sequence: TGTGCTAGTTCGTTGAGCTCCTACAATGAGCAGTTCTTC.

The gene calls are TRBV24-1 and TRBJ1-2; 9 bases are a match to TRBD1. Germline V gene data show CDR1 as KGHDR and CDR2 as SFDVKD. The CDR3 spans 14 residues. V was clipped by 2 bases and J by 8 bases; unmatched bases: 5. The CDR3 reads CATSDSGQGRGYTF. The CDR3 DNA sequence: TGTGCCACCAGTGATTCGGGACAGGGTAGGGGCTACACCTTC.

The chain recombines TRBV15 with TRBJ1-1; perhaps TRBD1 as D (6 bases). The CDR3 is 15 amino acids. CDR1 and CDR2 (germline): LNHNV, YYDKDF (reference sequence). The V end was cut by 0 bases, the J end by 7 bases, with 15 bases between. The CDR3 protein is CATSREGAGALEAFF. In DNA form, the CDR3 reads TGTGCCACCAGCAGAGAGGGGGCAGGGGCCCTTGAAGCTTTCTTT.

The chain joins TRBV21-1 to TRBJ1-5; the D call TRBD1 from the table was never checked on the DNA. TRBV21-1 is annotated as a pseudogene. This CDR3 has 14 amino acids. The CDR3 nucleotides are TGTGCCACCATGACAGTTAATAGCAATCAGCCCCAGCATTTT. This codes for CATMTVNSNQPQHF.

This clone was seen just once. The chain recombines TRBV2 with TRBJ1-2; 9 positions agree with TRBD1. The CDR3 runs 12 residues. The V and J ends lost 7 bases and 6 bases, in that order; junction bases with no gene match: 3. Germline-derived CDR1 and CDR2 are SNHLY and FYNNEI. This CDR3 is CASKQGAHGYTF. CDR3 nucleotide sequence: TGTGCCAGCAAACAGGGGGCCCATGGCTACACCTTC.

A single count supports this clone. The chain is built from TRBV29-1 and TRBJ2-6; 7 nucleotides match TRBD1. The CDR3 consists of 19 residues. After removal of 0 bases from V and 1 base from J, the junction contained 12 bases not matched to a gene. Germline V gives CDR1 SQVTM, CDR2 ANQGSEA. CDR3 nucleotides: TGCAGCGTTGAAGATTGTGAGAGGGGGCTCGAGTCTGGGGCCAACGTCCTGACTTTC. Translating it yields CSVEDCERGLESGANVLTF.

This chain links TRBV5-1 with TRBJ2-7; TRBD1 aligns across 7 bases. The ends lost 1 base at V and 3 bases at J; junction bases unmatched: 4. In germline, CDR1 is SGHRS, CDR2 YFSETQ. The CDR3 is 14 amino acids. The CDR3: CASSLTGVNYEQYF. The DNA of the CDR3 is TGCGCCAGCAGCTTGACAGGGGTCAACTACGAGCAGTACTTC.

Regarding this clone: Lacking the conserved final phenylalanine or tryptophan, this CDR3 likely reflects a read error. The DNA is left out, because the CDR3 cannot be placed on it with certainty; the CDR3 is given as TCRdb lists it. The chain combines TRBV7-7 with TRBJ1-2. Looked up from germline, CDR1 is SSHAT and CDR2 is FNYEAQ (reference sequence). The CDR3 is 10 residues long, ends included. CDR3 sequence: CASSLGGGSV.

The rearrangement joins TRBV3-1 (or the pseudogene TRBV3-2) to TRBJ2-7; D is perhaps TRBD2 (6 bases). The CDR3 extends over 17 amino acids. Germline assignment: CDR1 LGHDT and CDR2 YNNKEL (reference sequence). V was pared by 0 bases and J by 2 bases, with 17 bases between. In DNA, the CDR3 is TGTGCCAGCAGCCAAGATGGGGTCTGGGGGGAAACCTACGAGCAGTACTTC. Translated: CASSQDGVWGETYEQYF.

The chain has TRBV5-1 and TRBJ2-5; D perhaps matches TRBD1 (6 bases). This CDR3 is built from 15 residues. CDR1 and CDR2 from the germline V gene are SGHRS and YFSETQ. V shed 3 bases and J shed 1 base, with 13 bases lying between them. CDR3 nucleotide sequence: TGCGCCAGCAGCTACCCGGACAGCCGCCAAGAGACCCAGTACTTC. This encodes CASSYPDSRQETQYF.

The chain combines TRBV19 with TRBJ1-5; 9 positions match TRBD1. The J segment lost 6 bases and the V segment lost 9 bases, leaving 12 bases of the junction unmatched. Germline V gene sequence: CDR1 LNHDA, CDR2 SQIVND (reference sequence). This CDR3 comprises 15 residues. This CDR3 reads CASQRTGGDFQPQHF. CDR3 nucleotide sequence: TGTGCCAGCCAACGAACAGGGGGCGACTTTCAGCCCCAGCATTTT. Together with reference TRBV19 and TRBJ1-5, the CDR3 gives the full variable domain: DGGITQSPKYLFRKEGQNVTLSCEQNLNHDAMYWYRQDPGQGLRLIYYSQIVNDFQKGDIAEGYSVSREKKESFPLTVTSAQKNPTAFYLCASQRTGGDFQPQHFGDGTRLSIL.

This clone was counted once. The CDR3 sequence is CASYRGRGTEAFF. Here the CDR3 DNA reads TGTGCCAGCTACAGGGGGCGGGGCACTGAAGCTTTCTTT. The chain carries TRBV6-5 and TRBJ1-1, with 9 positions matching TRBD1. The CDR3 runs to 13 residues. Germline assignment: CDR1 MNHEY and CDR2 SVGAGI. The V gene end was trimmed by 8 bases and the J gene end by 4 bases; junction bases not matched to a gene: 5.

The chain joins TRBV7-2 to TRBJ2-7; the D gene is possibly TRBD1 (5 bases). Germline CDR1 is SGHTA and CDR2 is FQGNSA. Trimming pared 5 bases from V and 3 bases from J, leaving 11 bases between. The CDR3 has 13 amino acids. The CDR3 coding sequence is TGTGCCAGCAGCCGCGACAGATACTACGAGCAGTACTTC. Encoded protein: CASSRDRYYEQYF.

The chain uses TRBV19 and TRBJ2-1; 7 bases line up with TRBD1. With 4 bases clipped from V and 12 bases from J, the junction kept 6 bases outside the gene matches. Germline V gives CDR1 LNHDA, CDR2 SQIVND (reference sequence). The CDR3 has 12 amino acids. The CDR3 DNA follows: TGTGCCAGTAGTAGAACAGGGGTAGGGCAGTTCTTC. This gives the protein CASSRTGVGQFF.

This chain uses TRBV5-1 with TRBJ2-5; TRBD1 matches 7 bases. The CDR3 is made up of 13 amino acids. Germline V gives CDR1 SGHRS, CDR2 YFSETQ. The J segment lost 3 bases and the V segment lost 3 bases, leaving 2 bases of the junction unmatched. The DNA for the CDR3 is TGCGCCAGCAGCTCTGACAGGGAAGAGACCCAGTACTTC. It translates to CASSSDREETQYF.

This clone came up once. The genes are TRBV7-7 and TRBJ1-2; 11 bases are shared with TRBD1. V shed 5 bases, J shed 4 bases, and the junction held 6 bases outside the gene matches. The CDR3 has 15 residues. Germline V lookup: CDR1 SSHAT, CDR2 FNYEAQ (reference sequence). In nucleotides, the CDR3 is TGTGCCAGCAGCCTTCGGACAGGGGGCGGCTATGGCTACACCTTC. Protein product: CASSLRTGGGYGYTF.

This clone has just a few counts. The chain employs TRBV20-1 and TRBJ1-3; tentatively, D is TRBD1 (6 bases). Trimming pared 3 bases from V and 3 bases from J, leaving 9 bases between. The CDR3 consists of 13 residues. Germline CDR1 is DFQATT and CDR2 is SNEGSKA (reference sequence). The chain's CDR3 is CSASTGFGNTIYF. The CDR3 DNA is TGCAGTGCTAGTACAGGGTTTGGAAACACCATATATTTT.

The chain has TRBV6-5 and TRBJ1-1, with 9 bases matching TRBD1. V shed 6 bases and J 0 bases; nucleotides not matched to a gene: 5. The CDR3 covers 15 residues. Germline V gene sequence: CDR1 MNHEY, CDR2 SVGAGI. CDR3 loop: CASRTRDRVNTEAFF. The DNA for the CDR3 is TGTGCCAGCAGGACCCGGGACAGGGTGAACACTGAAGCTTTCTTT.

The chain combines TRBV7-3 with TRBJ1-1, with a tentative D call TRBD1 (6 bases). Per the germline V gene, CDR1 is SGHTA and CDR2 is FQGTGA. CDR3 size: 13 residues. Trimming stripped 4 bases from V and 0 bases from J, with 6 bases between. In nucleotides, the CDR3 is TGTGCCAGCAGCTGGACAGTGAACACTGAAGCTTTCTTT. Its translation: CASSWTVNTEAFF.

The chain employs TRBV23-1 and TRBJ2-3, with TRBD1 as a possible D gene (5 bases). Being an ORF, TRBV23-1 has a function that is uncertain. The CDR3 length is 16 residues. V shed 0 bases and J shed 2 bases, with 12 bases lying between them. The CDR3 sequence is CASSQSGQGNTDTQYF. In DNA form, the CDR3 reads TGCGCCAGCAGTCAATCAGGCCAGGGAAACACAGATACGCAGTATTTT.